This entry describes one T cell receptor beta chain. Its cognate antigen is unknown. CDR1 SGHRS and CDR2 YFSETQ come from the germline V gene. With 4 bases removed from V and 6 bases from J, the gap between germline ends came to 21 bases. The CDR3 loop spans 16 amino acids. Each CDR3 protein is one row after TCRdb ran MiXCR on the 5' RACE reads. The data contain roughly 70,000 distinct CDR3 sequences, approximately 5.2% of them singletons. This sample was included in a study of neurological immune-mediated disorders. Study results and limitations: Sharing of CDR3 amino acid sequences among expanded clones across subjects was absent, suggesting private repertoires in all groups. One related-CDR3 cluster, found by phylogenetic grouping, held repertoires of 18 of 34 multiple sclerosis patients and is a possible signature.

The starting material, 2 million PBMCs stored at -80 C, gave rise to the unsorted libraries. The V gene is TRBV5-1, the J gene TRBJ2-3; D tentatively fits TRBD1 or TRBD2 (5 bases each). The sequencing input was PBMCs. This receptor was taken from a woman between 25 and 40 years old with multiple sclerosis. Written as DNA, the CDR3 is TGCGCCAGCAGCCGGACAATACCAACAGAGGGGGATACGCAGTATTTT. This gives the protein CASSRTIPTEGDTQYF.